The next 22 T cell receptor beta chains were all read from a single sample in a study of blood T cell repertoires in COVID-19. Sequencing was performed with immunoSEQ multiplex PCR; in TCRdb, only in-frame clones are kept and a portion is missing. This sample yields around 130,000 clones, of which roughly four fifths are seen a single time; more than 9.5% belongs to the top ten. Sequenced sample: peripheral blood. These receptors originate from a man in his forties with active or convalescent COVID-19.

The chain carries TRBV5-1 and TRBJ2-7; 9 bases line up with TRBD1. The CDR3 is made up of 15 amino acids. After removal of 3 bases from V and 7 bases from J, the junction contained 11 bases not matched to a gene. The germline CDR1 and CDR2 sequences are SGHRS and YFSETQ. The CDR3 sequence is CASSSGQGWGWEQYF. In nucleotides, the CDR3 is TGCGCCAGCAGCTCGGGACAGGGATGGGGCTGGGAGCAGTACTTC. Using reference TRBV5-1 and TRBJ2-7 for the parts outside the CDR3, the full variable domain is KAGVTQTPRYLIKTRGQQVTLSCSPISGHRSVSWYQQTPGQGLQFLFEYFSETQRNKGNFPGRFSGRQFSNSRSEMNVSTLELGDSALYLCASSSGQGWGWEQYFGPGTRLTVT.

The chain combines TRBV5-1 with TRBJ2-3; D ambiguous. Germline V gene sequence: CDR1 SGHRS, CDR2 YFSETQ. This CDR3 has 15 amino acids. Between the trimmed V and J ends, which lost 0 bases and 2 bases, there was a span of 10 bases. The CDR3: CASSLDHPITDTQYF. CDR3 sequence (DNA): TGCGCCAGCAGCTTGGACCACCCTATCACAGATACGCAGTATTTT.

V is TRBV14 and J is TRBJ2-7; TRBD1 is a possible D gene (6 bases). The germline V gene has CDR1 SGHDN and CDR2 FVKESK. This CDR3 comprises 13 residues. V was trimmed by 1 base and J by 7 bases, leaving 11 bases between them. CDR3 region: CASSQVTGREQYF. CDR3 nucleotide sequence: TGTGCCAGCAGCCAAGTAACAGGGCGGGAGCAGTACTTC.

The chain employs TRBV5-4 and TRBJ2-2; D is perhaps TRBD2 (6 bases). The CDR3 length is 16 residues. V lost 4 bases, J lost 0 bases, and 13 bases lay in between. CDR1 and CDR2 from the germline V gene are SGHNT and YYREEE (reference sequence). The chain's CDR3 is CASSPKGLTNTGELFF. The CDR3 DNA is TGTGCCAGCAGCCCGAAGGGACTTACGAACACCGGGGAGCTGTTTTTT.

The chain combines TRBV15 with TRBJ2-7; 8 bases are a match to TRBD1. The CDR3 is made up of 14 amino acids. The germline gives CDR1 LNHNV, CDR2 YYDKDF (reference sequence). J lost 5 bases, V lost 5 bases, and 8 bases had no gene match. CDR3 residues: CATSPRTGGHEQYF. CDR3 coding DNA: TGTGCCACCAGCCCCCGCACAGGGGGGCACGAGCAGTACTTC.

Here the CDR3 reads CASSFPGSSYNEQFF. CDR3 sequence (DNA): TGTGCCAGCAGCTTCCCCGGGAGCTCCTACAATGAGCAGTTCTTC. This chain joins TRBV7-8 and TRBJ2-1, with a possible D match to TRBD2 (6 bases). The V gene's germline CDR1 is SGHVS and CDR2 FQNEAQ. This CDR3 is built from 15 residues. V was trimmed by 3 bases and J by 0 bases, leaving 9 bases between them.

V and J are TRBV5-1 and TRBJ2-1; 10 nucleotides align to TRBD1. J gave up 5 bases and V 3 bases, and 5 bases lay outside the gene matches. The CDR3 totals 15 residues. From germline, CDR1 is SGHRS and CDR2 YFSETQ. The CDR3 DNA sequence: TGCGCCAGCAGCTCTATGGACAGGGGGAACAATGAGCAGTTCTTC. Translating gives CASSSMDRGNNEQFF.

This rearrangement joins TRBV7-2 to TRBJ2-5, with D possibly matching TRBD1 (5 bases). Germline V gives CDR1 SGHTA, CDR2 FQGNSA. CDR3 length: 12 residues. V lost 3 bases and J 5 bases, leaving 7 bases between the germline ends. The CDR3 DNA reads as TGTGCCAGCAGCTTTCAGGGCGAGACCCAGTACTTC. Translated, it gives CASSFQGETQYF.

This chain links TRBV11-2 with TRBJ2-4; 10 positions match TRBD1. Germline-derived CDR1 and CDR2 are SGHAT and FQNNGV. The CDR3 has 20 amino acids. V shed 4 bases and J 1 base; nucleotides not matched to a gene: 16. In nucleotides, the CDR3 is TGTGCCAGCAGCTCAGAACAAGGACAGGGGGGCAGCTGGGCCAAAAACATTCAGTACTTC. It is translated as CASSSEQGQGGSWAKNIQYF.

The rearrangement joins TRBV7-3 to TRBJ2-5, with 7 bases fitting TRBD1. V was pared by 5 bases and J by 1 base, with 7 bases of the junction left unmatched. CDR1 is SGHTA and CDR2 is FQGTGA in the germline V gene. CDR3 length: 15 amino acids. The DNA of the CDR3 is TGTGCCAGCAGCGAACAGGGGTCCCCCCAAGAGACCCAGTACTTC. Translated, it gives CASSEQGSPQETQYF.

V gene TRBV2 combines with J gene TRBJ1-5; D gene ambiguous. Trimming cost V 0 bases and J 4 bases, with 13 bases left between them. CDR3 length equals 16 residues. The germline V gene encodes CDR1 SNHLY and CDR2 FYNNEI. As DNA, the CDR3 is TGTGCCAGCAGTGAAGCTCTGGCTGCCTTGAATCAGCCCCAGCATTTT. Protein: CASSEALAALNQPQHF.

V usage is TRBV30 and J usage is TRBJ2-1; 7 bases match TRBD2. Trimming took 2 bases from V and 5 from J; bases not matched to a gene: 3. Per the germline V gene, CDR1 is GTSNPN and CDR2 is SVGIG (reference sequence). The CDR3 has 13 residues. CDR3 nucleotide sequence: TGTGCCTGGAGTCGGGACTACAACAATGAGCAGTTCTTC. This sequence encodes CAWSRDYNNEQFF.

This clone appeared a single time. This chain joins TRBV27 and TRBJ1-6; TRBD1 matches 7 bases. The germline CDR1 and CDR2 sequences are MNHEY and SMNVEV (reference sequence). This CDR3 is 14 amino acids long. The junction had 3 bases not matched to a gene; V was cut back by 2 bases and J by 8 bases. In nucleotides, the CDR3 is TGTGCCAGCAGTTTAGGACAGGCCTATTCACCCCTCCACTTT. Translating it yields CASSLGQAYSPLHF.

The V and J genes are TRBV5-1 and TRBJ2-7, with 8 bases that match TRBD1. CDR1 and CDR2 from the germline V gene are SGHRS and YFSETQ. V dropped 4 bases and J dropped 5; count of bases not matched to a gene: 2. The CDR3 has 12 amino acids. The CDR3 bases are TGCGCCAGCAGCCCGGACAGGGACGAGCAGTACTTC. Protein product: CASSPDRDEQYF.

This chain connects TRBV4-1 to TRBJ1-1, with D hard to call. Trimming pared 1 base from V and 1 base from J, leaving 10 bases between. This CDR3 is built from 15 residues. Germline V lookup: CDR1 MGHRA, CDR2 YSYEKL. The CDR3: CASSQVRVANTEAFF. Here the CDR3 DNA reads TGCGCCAGCAGCCAAGTGAGGGTGGCGAACACTGAAGCTTTCTTT.

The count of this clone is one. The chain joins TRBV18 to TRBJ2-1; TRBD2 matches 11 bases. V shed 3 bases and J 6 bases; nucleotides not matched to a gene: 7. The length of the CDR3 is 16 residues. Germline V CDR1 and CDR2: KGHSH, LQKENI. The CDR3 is CASSPIAGGLSNEQFF. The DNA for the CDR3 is TGTGCCAGCTCACCGATAGCGGGGGGGCTCTCCAATGAGCAGTTCTTC.

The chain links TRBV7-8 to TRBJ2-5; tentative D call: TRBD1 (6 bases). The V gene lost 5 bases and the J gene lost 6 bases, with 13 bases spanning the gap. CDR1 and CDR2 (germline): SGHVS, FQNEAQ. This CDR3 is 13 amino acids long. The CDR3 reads CASSPGQRQTQYF. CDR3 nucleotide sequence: TGTGCCAGCAGCCCAGGACAGCGACAGACCCAGTACTTC.

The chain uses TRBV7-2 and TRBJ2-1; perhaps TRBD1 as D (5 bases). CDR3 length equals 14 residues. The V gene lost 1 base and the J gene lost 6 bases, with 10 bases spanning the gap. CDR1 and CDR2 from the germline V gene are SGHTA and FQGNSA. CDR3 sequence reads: CASSLGTGFNEQFF. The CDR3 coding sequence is TGTGCCAGCAGCTTAGGCACAGGCTTCAATGAGCAGTTCTTC.

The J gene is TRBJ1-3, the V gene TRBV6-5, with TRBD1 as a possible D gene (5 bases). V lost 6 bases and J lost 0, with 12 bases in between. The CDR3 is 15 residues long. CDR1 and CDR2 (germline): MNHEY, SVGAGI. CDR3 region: CASRRRTPSGNTIYF. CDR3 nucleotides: TGTGCCAGCAGACGTCGGACACCCTCTGGAAACACCATATATTTT.

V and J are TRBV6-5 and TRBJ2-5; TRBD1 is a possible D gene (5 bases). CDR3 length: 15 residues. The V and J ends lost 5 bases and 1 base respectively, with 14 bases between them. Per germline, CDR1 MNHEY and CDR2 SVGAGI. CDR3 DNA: TGTGCCAGCAGTACCCCGACAGCGCCCCAAGAGACCCAGTACTTC. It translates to CASSTPTAPQETQYF.

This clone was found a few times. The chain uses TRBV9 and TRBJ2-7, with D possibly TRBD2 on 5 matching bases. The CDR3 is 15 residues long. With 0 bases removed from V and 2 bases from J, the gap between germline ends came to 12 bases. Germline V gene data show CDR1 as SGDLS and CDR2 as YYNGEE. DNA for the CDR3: TGTGCCAGCAGCGTAGCAACATCGGAGGCCTACGAGCAGTACTTC. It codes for CASSVATSEAYEQYF.

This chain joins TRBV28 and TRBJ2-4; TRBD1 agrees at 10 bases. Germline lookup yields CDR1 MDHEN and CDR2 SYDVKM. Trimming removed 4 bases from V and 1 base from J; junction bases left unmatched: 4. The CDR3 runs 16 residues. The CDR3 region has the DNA TGTGCCAGCAGTTCCCGGACAGGGGGGGCCAAAAACATTCAGTACTTC. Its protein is CASSSRTGGAKNIQYF.